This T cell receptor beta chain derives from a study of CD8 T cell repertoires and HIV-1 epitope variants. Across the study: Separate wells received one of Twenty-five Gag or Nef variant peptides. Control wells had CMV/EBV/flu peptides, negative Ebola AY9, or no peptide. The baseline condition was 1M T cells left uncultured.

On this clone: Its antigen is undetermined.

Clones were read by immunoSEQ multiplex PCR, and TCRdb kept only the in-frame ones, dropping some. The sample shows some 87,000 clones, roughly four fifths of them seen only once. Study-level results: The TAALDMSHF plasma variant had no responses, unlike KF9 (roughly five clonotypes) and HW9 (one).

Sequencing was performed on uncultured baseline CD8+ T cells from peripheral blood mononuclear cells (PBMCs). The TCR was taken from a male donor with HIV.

In DNA form, the CDR3 reads TGTGCCAGCAGCTTAGTTGGGGGGATCTGGCAGTATTTT. Translated: CASSLVGGIWQYF. The gene calls are TRBV7-2 and TRBJ2-3; maybe TRBD2 (6 bases). The V end was cut by 1 base, the J end by 11 bases, with 13 bases between. The CDR3 extends over 13 amino acids. Per the germline V gene, CDR1 is SGHTA and CDR2 is FQGNSA.